The sequence of this T cell receptor (beta chain) was determined in a study of blood T cells in healthy people across ages. The authors ran a second PCR of roughly 7 to 11 cycles using a sample-barcoded 5' primer and a J-beta primer mix. Using its own MiXCR run on the 5' RACE reads, TCRdb lists one record per CDR3 protein. The sample includes about 780,000 distinct CDR3 sequences, around 45% of them seen just once. V was clipped by 5 bases and J by 2 bases; unmatched bases: 10. The CDR3 loop spans 16 amino acids. CDR1 and CDR2 (germline): SGHNT, YYREEE (reference sequence). Each sample yielded at least 7 million isolated PBMCs.

This rearrangement joins TRBV5-4 to TRBJ2-3, with 8 bases that match TRBD2. Source material: blood. The source is a man aged 80 or over in good health. The CDR3 spells CASSPWGGRITDTQYF. CDR3 nucleotides: TGTGCCAGCAGTCCTTGGGGCGGGAGGATCACAGATACGCAGTATTTT.